Listed here is a single T cell receptor (beta chain). Sequenced by immunoSEQ multiplex PCR; TCRdb stores in-frame clones only, minus some. In the table there are some 180,000 clones, around 85% of which are singletons. This specimen comes from a study of blood T cell repertoires in COVID-19. Trimming cost V 3 bases and J 4 bases; bases outside gene matches: 6. Germline CDR1 and CDR2: ENHRY and SYGVKD. The CDR3 length is 15 residues. The origin of this receptor is a man aged 35 to 55 who had recovered from COVID-19. Material: PBMCs or T cells enriched from blood (not recorded which). The chain links TRBV10-3 to TRBJ2-5, with 9 bases fitting TRBD2. The CDR3 DNA is TGTGCCATCAGTGATTTAGCGGGAGAGGGAGAGACCCAGTACTTC. Translation: CAISDLAGEGETQYF.